This T cell receptor beta chain derives from a study of T cell responses to AZD1222 COVID-19 vaccine. A few counts support this clone. Its specificity is not known. The assay was immunoSEQ multiplex PCR, and TCRdb's table has in-frame clones only and misses some. The data show about 64,000 clones, 80% seen once. Study-wide results and limits: CD4 TCRs covered the whole spike, strongest at regions 160-218 and 743-854.

This clonotype originated in an adult who received the AZD1222 COVID-19 vaccine. This specimen was peripheral blood, taken 28 days after the second AZD1222 dose.

The CDR3 coding sequence is TGTGCCAGCAGCTTAGATGGGCGGGGGGGCCGTGATGAGCAGTTCTTC. This translates into CASSLDGRGGRDEQFF. This chain joins TRBV11-3 and TRBJ2-1; 9 positions match TRBD2. The CDR3 runs to 16 residues. The germline V gene encodes CDR1 SGHNT and CDR2 YENEEA. V dropped 0 bases and J dropped 8; count of bases not matched to a gene: 8.